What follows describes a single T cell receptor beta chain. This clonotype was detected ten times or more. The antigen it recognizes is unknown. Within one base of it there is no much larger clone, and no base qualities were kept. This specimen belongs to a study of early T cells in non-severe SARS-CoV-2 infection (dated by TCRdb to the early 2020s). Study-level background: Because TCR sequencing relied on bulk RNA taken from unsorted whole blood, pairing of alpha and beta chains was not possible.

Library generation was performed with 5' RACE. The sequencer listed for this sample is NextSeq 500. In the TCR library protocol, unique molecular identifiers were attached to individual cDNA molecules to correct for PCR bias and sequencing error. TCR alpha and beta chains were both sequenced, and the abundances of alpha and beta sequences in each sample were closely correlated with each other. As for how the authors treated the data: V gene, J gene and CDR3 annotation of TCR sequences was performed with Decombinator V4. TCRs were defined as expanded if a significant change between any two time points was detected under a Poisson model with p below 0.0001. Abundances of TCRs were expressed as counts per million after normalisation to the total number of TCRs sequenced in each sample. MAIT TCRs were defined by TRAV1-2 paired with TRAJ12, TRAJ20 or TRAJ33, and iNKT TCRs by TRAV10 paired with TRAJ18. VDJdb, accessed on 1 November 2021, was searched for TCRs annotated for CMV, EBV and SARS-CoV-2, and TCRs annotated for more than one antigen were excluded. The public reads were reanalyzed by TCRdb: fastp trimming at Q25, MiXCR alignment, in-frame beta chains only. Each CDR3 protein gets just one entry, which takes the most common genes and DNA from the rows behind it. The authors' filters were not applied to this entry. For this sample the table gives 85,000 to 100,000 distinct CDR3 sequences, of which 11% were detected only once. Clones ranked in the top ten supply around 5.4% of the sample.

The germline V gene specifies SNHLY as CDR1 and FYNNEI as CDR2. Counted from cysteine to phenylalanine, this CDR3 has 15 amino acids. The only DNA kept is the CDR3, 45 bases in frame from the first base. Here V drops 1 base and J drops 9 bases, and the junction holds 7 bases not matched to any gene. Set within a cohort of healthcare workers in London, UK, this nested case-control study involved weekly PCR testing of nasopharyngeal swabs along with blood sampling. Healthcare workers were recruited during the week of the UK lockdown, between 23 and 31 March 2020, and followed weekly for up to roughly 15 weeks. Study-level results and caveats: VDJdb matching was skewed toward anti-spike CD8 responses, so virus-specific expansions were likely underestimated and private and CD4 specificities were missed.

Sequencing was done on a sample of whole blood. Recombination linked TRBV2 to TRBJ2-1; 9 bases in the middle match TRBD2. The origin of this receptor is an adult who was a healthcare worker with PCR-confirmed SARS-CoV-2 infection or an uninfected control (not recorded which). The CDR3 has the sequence CASSEEWAGGSEQFF. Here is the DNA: TGTGCCAGCAGTGAAGAATGGGCGGGAGGGAGTGAGCAGTTCTTC.